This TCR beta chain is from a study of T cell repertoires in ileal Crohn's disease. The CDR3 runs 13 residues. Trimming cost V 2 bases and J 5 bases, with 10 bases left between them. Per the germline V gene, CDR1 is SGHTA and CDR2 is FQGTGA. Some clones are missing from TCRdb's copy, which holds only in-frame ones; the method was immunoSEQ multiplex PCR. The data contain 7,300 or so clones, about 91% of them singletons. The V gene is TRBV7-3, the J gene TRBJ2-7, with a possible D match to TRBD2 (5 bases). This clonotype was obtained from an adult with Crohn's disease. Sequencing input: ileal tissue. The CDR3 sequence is CASSLGGPNEQYF. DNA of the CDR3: TGTGCCAGCAGCTTAGGAGGTCCCAACGAGCAGTACTTC.